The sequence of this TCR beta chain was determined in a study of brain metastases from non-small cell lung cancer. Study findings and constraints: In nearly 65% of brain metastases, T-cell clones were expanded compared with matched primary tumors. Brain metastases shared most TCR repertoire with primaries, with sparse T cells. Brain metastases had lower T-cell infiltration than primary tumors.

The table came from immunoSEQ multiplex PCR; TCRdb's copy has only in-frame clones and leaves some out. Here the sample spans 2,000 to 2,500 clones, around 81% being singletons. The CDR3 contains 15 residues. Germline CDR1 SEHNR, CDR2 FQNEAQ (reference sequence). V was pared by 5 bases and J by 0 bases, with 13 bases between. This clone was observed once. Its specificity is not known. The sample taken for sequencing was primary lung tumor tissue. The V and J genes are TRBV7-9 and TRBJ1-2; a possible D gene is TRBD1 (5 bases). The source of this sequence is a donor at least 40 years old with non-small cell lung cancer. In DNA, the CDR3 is TGTGCCAGCAGCCCGGGGGAGACAGCTAACTATGGCTACACCTTC. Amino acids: CASSPGETANYGYTF.